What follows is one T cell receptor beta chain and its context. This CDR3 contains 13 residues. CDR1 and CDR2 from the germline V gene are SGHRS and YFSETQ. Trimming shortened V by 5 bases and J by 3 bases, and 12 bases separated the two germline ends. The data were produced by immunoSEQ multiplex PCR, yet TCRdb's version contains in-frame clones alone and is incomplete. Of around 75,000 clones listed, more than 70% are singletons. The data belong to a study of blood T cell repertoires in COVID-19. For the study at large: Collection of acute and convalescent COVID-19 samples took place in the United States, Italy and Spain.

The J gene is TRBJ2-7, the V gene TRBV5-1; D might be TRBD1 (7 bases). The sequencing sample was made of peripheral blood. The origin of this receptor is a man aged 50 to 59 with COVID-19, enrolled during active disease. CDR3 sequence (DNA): TGCGCCAGCAGGGAGGGGGCGAACTACGAGCAGTACTTC. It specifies CASREGANYEQYF.